The rows below give T cell receptor beta chains drawn from one sample of a study of CD8 T cells in Susac syndrome. TCRdb independently ran MiXCR on the immunoSEQ multiplex PCR reads; one entry per CDR3 protein. The table has roughly 160,000 distinct CDR3 sequences, approximately 95% seen once; the top ten hold around 0.12%. Sequences were obtained from CD4+ T cells from PBMCs. Every receptor here comes from a human donor with Susac syndrome. Both conserved end residues are part of each CDR3. The order of the fields is clone size, J gene, CDR3 length, V gene, CDR3 protein. Rows give clone size only sometimes, using once, few, many, or a class for an expanded clone.

NA,TRBJ2-3,15,TRBV5-1,CASSFSLAGEDTQYF
NA,TRBJ2-3,15,TRBV7-3,CASSLTSTPGYTQYF
NA,TRBJ1-2,15,TRBV28,CASSSDRGTNYGYTF
NA,TRBJ2-1,15,TRBV29-1,CSVEQVTSSYNEQFF
once,TRBJ2-7,12,TRBV10-3,CAISSQSYEQYF
NA,TRBJ2-5,14,TRBV28,CASRASGPQETQYF
NA,TRBJ1-5,17,TRBV11-2,CASSLTLLGGSNQPQHF
NA,TRBJ2-1,17,TRBV5-1,CASSLVLRQGYRDEQFF
once,TRBJ2-1,16,TRBV3-1,CASSQVGGGTYNEQFF
once,TRBJ1-2,13,TRBV15,CATSRDLGNGYTF
NA,TRBJ2-5,13,TRBV6-2/TRBV6-3,CASSLQGRETQYF
NA,TRBJ1-1,13,TRBV29-1,CSVELQGITEAFF
few,TRBJ2-3,15,TRBV6-5,CASSRSGTSTDTQYF
NA,TRBJ2-3,13,TRBV25-1,CASNEFGPDTQYF
NA,TRBJ2-5,13,TRBV7-2,CASSFPRRETQYF
NA,TRBJ1-5,14,TRBV29-1,CSVAGTGVNQPQHF
NA,TRBJ2-1,15,TRBV5-1,CASSLQTGAYNEQFF
NA,TRBJ2-5,13,TRBV30,CAWGTGGQETQYF
NA,TRBJ2-5,15,TRBV20-1,CSASETSGRAGTQYF
NA,TRBJ2-1,12,TRBV30,CAWSKQEIEQFF
NA,TRBJ1-5,12,TRBV19,CATSYADQPQHF
NA,TRBJ1-1,14,TRBV10-1,CARRKQGPPGTAFF
NA,TRBJ1-1,14,TRBV15,CATSLTDSGNEAFF
NA,TRBJ2-3,15,TRBV12-3/TRBV12-4,CASSLVGVGTDTQYF
once,TRBJ1-5,14,TRBV3-1,CASSLNPALRPQHF
NA,TRBJ2-5,13,TRBV30,CAWSLRGVESQYF
NA,TRBJ2-3,15,TRBV24-1,CATSDLPGSTDTQYF
few,TRBJ2-1,14,TRBV19,CASSVAGGGGEQFF
NA,TRBJ2-7,14,TRBV20-1,CSARGGRNFYEQYF
NA,TRBJ2-1,14,TRBV20-1,CSAEDRDSYNEQFF
once,TRBJ2-2,14,TRBV7-2,CASMRGAGTGELFF
once,TRBJ2-2,13,TRBV29-1,CSVGSAYTGELFF
NA,TRBJ2-1,11,TRBV29-1,CSVASLDEQFF
once,TRBJ2-1,16,TRBV30,CASTTGGFVGNGEQFF
NA,TRBJ2-2,13,TRBV12-3/TRBV12-4,CASRVSNTGELFF
NA,TRBJ2-1,17,TRBV7-3,CASSPRAGLAGGNEQFF
NA,TRBJ2-7,13,TRBV28,CASRTGGDYEQYF